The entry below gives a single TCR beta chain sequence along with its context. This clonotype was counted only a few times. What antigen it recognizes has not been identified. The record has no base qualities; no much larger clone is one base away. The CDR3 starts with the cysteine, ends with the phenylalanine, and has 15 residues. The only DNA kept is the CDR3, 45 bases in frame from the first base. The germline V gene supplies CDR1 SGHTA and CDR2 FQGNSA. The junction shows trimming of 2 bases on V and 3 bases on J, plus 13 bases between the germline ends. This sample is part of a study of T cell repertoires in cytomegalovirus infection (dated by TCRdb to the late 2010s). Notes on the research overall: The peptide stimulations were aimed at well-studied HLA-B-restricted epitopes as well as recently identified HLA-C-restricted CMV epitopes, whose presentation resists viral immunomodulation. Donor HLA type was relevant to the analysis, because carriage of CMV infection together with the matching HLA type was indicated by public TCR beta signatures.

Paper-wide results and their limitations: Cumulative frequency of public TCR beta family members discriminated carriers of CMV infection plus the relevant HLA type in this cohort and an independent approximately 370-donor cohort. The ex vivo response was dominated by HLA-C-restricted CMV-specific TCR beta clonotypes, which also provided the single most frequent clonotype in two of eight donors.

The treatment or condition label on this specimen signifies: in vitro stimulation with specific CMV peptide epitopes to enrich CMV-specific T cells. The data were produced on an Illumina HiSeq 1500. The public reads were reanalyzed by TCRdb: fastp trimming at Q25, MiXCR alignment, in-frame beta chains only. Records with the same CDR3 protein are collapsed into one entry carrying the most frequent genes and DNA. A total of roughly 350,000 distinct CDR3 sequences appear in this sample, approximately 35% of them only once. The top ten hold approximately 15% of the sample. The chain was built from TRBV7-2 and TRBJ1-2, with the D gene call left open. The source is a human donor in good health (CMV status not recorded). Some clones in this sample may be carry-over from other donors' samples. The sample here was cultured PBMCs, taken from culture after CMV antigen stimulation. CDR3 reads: CASSLFEGGYYGYTF. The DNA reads TGTGCCAGCAGCTTATTCGAGGGAGGCTACTATGGCTACACCTTC. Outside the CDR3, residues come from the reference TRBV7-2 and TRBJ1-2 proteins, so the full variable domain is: GAGVSQSPSNKVTEKGKDVELRCDPISGHTALYWYRQSLGQGLEFLIYFQGNSAPDKSGLPSDRFSAERTGGSVSTLTIQRTQQEDSAVYLCASSLFEGGYYGYTFGSGTRLTVV.